This TCR beta chain was sequenced during a study of blood T cell repertoires in COVID-19. Background on the study: The United States, Italy and Spain were the sources of the acute and convalescent COVID-19 samples.

In the original analysis: For nucleated cells, counts were estimated from reference gene primer amplification. Libraries were prepared by immunoSEQ multiplex PCR; TCRdb keeps only in-frame clonotypes and omits some of them. V, J and clone size reflect that table, while D and trimming were determined from the DNA. The sample holds roughly 250,000 clones, around 90% seen once. The CDR3 has 16 residues. Germline lookup yields CDR1 SEHNR and CDR2 FQNEAQ (reference sequence). The ends lost 2 bases at V and 7 bases at J; junction bases unmatched: 10. The cohort comprised adults aged 18 to 89 years residing in some 24 US areas. Two negative PCRs, clearance, or symptom resolution characterized the recovered Cohort 3 donors.

The specimen was PBMCs or T cells enriched from blood (not recorded which). The sequence was collected from a woman aged 50 to 60 who had recovered from COVID-19. V gene TRBV7-9 combines with J gene TRBJ2-1; TRBD2 matches 8 bases. CDR3 DNA: TGTGCCAGCAGCTTAAAGGTCAGCGGGAGACAGAATGAGCAGTTCTTC. This encodes CASSLKVSGRQNEQFF.